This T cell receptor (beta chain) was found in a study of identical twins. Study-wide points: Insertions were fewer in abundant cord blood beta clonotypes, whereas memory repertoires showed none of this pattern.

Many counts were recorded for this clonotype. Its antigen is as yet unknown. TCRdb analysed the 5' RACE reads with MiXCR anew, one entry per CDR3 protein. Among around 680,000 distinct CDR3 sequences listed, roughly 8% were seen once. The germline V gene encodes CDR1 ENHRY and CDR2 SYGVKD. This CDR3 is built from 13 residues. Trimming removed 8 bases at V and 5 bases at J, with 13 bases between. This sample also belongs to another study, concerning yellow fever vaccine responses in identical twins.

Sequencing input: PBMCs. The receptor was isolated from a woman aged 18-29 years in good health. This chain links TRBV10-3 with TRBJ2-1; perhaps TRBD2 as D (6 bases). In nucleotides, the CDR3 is TGTGCCATCTCTTCGGGGGATGACAATGAGCAGTTCTTC. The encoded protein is CAISSGDDNEQFF.